This is a list of T cell receptor beta chains from one sample in a study of Ad26.COV2.S vaccination and SARS-CoV-2 variants. Assay used: immunoSEQ multiplex PCR; TCRdb lists only in-frame clones, some missing. Here the sample spans over 250,000 clones, over 75% being singletons. Sequenced here: peripheral blood, sampled in a trial of Ad26.COV2.S vaccine versus placebo. These receptors were collected from a person aged 18-60 years who received the Ad26.COV2.S COVID-19 vaccine or a placebo. Each CDR3 is given with its conserved first and last residue. A D gene is named only where the DNA matches it firmly. A clone size is listed for some rows: how often the clone was seen (once, few, many), or a class if it is expanded.

d_call: NA; v_call: TRBV3-1/TRBV3-2; clone_size: NA; j_call: TRBJ2-7; cdr3_nt: TGTGCCAGCAGCCAAGGTTTCCCAGGCCGGAGCTCCTACGAGCAGTACTTC; cdr3_aa: CASSQGFPGRSSYEQYF
d_call: TRBD1; v_call: TRBV5-1; clone_size: few; j_call: TRBJ2-7; cdr3_nt: TGCGCCAGCAGTTTTAATAATTATGGACAGGGCTACGAGCAGTACTTC; cdr3_aa: CASSFNNYGQGYEQYF
d_call: NA; v_call: TRBV10-3; clone_size: NA; j_call: TRBJ1-4; cdr3_nt: TGTGCCATCAGTATTGCCCTGGGGGGTGAAAAACTGTTTTTT; cdr3_aa: CAISIALGGEKLFF
d_call: NA; v_call: TRBV12-3/TRBV12-4; clone_size: NA; j_call: TRBJ1-1; cdr3_nt: TGTGCCAGCAGTTTTTCCCCCACTGAAGCTTTCTTT; cdr3_aa: CASSFSPTEAFF
d_call: NA; v_call: TRBV7-2; clone_size: NA; j_call: TRBJ1-6; cdr3_nt: TGTGCCAGCAGCCCCTTGGTTGGTGGTTCACCCCTCCACTTT; cdr3_aa: CASSPLVGGSPLHF
d_call: NA; v_call: TRBV6-5; clone_size: NA; j_call: TRBJ1-2; cdr3_nt: TGTGCCAGCAGTTATTACGGCAGGGACTATGGCTACACCTTC; cdr3_aa: CASSYYGRDYGYTF
d_call: NA; v_call: TRBV23-1; clone_size: NA; j_call: TRBJ1-6; cdr3_nt: TGCGCCAGCAGTCCAGACAGACGGGCCGTGAGGGCCCTCCACTTT; cdr3_aa: CASSPDRRAVRALHF
d_call: NA; v_call: TRBV29-1; clone_size: NA; j_call: TRBJ1-2; cdr3_nt: TGCAGCGTTGATTTACAGGGCGGAGGCTACACCTTC; cdr3_aa: CSVDLQGGGYTF
d_call: TRBD2; v_call: TRBV10-3; clone_size: NA; j_call: TRBJ2-5; cdr3_nt: TGTGCCATCAGTGTGGGACTAGGAGAGACCCAGTACTTC; cdr3_aa: CAISVGLGETQYF
d_call: NA; v_call: TRBV10-3; clone_size: NA; j_call: TRBJ1-2; cdr3_nt: TGTGCCATCCGGCCACAGGAAAACTATGGCTACACCTTC; cdr3_aa: CAIRPQENYGYTF
d_call: NA; v_call: TRBV4-3; clone_size: NA; j_call: TRBJ2-6; cdr3_nt: TGCGCCAGCAGCCAAGACGCAGGTTTTCGGGGGGCCAACGTCCTGACTTTC; cdr3_aa: CASSQDAGFRGANVLTF
d_call: NA; v_call: TRBV27; clone_size: NA; j_call: TRBJ1-2; cdr3_nt: TGTGCCAGCGGGAGGCGAGTTGGTGGCTACACCTTC; cdr3_aa: CASGRRVGGYTF
d_call: TRBD1; v_call: TRBV9; clone_size: NA; j_call: TRBJ1-2; cdr3_nt: TGTGCCAGCAGCGGCTCCTTCGGGACAGACTATGGCTACACCTTC; cdr3_aa: CASSGSFGTDYGYTF
d_call: TRBD1; v_call: TRBV5-1; clone_size: NA; j_call: TRBJ1-2; cdr3_nt: TGCGCCAGCAGCTTGGCTAACAGGGGTATCTATGGCTACACCTTC; cdr3_aa: CASSLANRGIYGYTF
d_call: TRBD1; v_call: TRBV19; clone_size: NA; j_call: TRBJ1-1; cdr3_nt: TGTGCCAGTAGTGAACGACAGGGCCGCTTTGAAGCTTTCTTT; cdr3_aa: CASSERQGRFEAFF
d_call: NA; v_call: TRBV4-3; clone_size: NA; j_call: TRBJ2-7; cdr3_nt: TGCGCCAGCAGCCAAGATCCAGGTAGCTACGAGCAGTACTTC; cdr3_aa: CASSQDPGSYEQYF
d_call: NA; v_call: TRBV2; clone_size: once; j_call: TRBJ2-1; cdr3_nt: TGTGCCAGCATACTGGACAGCAGAAATGAGCAGTTCTTC; cdr3_aa: CASILDSRNEQFF
d_call: NA; v_call: TRBV6-5; clone_size: NA; j_call: TRBJ2-1; cdr3_nt: TGTGCCAGCAGTTACCTGCAGGGAAACAATGAGCAGTTCTTC; cdr3_aa: CASSYLQGNNEQFF
d_call: TRBD1; v_call: TRBV24-1; clone_size: NA; j_call: TRBJ1-2; cdr3_nt: TGTGCCACCAGCTCGGGACAGGGGTACGGCTACACCTTC; cdr3_aa: CATSSGQGYGYTF
d_call: TRBD1; v_call: TRBV2; clone_size: NA; j_call: TRBJ2-1; cdr3_nt: TGTGCCAGCACCCAGGGGGCAAACAATGAGCAGTTCTTC; cdr3_aa: CASTQGANNEQFF
d_call: NA; v_call: TRBV5-1; clone_size: few; j_call: TRBJ1-1; cdr3_nt: TGCGCCAGCAGCTTGGATGGGAGGACTGAAGCTTTCTTT; cdr3_aa: CASSLDGRTEAFF
d_call: NA; v_call: TRBV6-5; clone_size: NA; j_call: TRBJ1-5; cdr3_nt: TGTGCCAGCAGTCGGAACAGGGAGTCGAATCAGCCCCAGCATTTT; cdr3_aa: CASSRNRESNQPQHF
d_call: TRBD2; v_call: TRBV18; clone_size: NA; j_call: TRBJ2-1; cdr3_nt: TGTGCCAGCTCACCCGGGGGGTACAATGAGCAGTTCTTC; cdr3_aa: CASSPGGYNEQFF
d_call: NA; v_call: TRBV5-1; clone_size: NA; j_call: TRBJ1-2; cdr3_nt: TGCGCCAGCAGCCCCGAGGGGACATCCGCCTACACCTTC; cdr3_aa: CASSPEGTSAYTF
d_call: NA; v_call: TRBV19; clone_size: NA; j_call: TRBJ1-5; cdr3_nt: TGTGCCAGTAGTGGGGGGAGAGGTTATCAGCCCCAGCATTTT; cdr3_aa: CASSGGRGYQPQHF
d_call: TRBD2; v_call: TRBV5-1; clone_size: once; j_call: TRBJ2-7; cdr3_nt: TGCGCCAGCAGCCTGATCGGGACTAGCAAGGACGAGCAGTACTTC; cdr3_aa: CASSLIGTSKDEQYF
d_call: TRBD2; v_call: TRBV7-2; clone_size: NA; j_call: TRBJ2-3; cdr3_nt: TGTGCCAGCAGCTTAGCCAGCGGGAGGGCCCGTCACACAGATACGCAGTATTTT; cdr3_aa: CASSLASGRARHTDTQYF
d_call: NA; v_call: TRBV5-1; clone_size: NA; j_call: TRBJ1-2; cdr3_nt: TGCGCCAGCAGCTTGGGGGACACTAATAACTATGGCTACACCTTC; cdr3_aa: CASSLGDTNNYGYTF
d_call: TRBD1; v_call: TRBV19; clone_size: NA; j_call: TRBJ1-6; cdr3_nt: TGTGCCAGTAGTGGACAGGAGAATTCACCCCTCCACTTT; cdr3_aa: CASSGQENSPLHF
d_call: NA; v_call: TRBV7-8; clone_size: NA; j_call: TRBJ2-3; cdr3_nt: TGTGCCAGCAGCCCCGACGGTGAGGGCACAGATACGCAGTATTTT; cdr3_aa: CASSPDGEGTDTQYF
d_call: NA; v_call: TRBV4-1; clone_size: few; j_call: TRBJ2-2; cdr3_nt: TGCGCCAGCAGCCAGGGTGGAAGGAGCACCGGGGAGCTGTTTTTT; cdr3_aa: CASSQGGRSTGELFF
d_call: TRBD1; v_call: TRBV11-2; clone_size: NA; j_call: TRBJ1-5; cdr3_nt: TGTGCCAGCAGCCAGGGGGGGGGTCAGCCCCAGCATTTT; cdr3_aa: CASSQGGGQPQHF
d_call: TRBD1; v_call: TRBV4-1; clone_size: NA; j_call: TRBJ1-3; cdr3_nt: TGCGCCAGCAGTCCCGACAGGGGGCAAGTGTCCGGAAACACCATATATTTT; cdr3_aa: CASSPDRGQVSGNTIYF
d_call: TRBD1; v_call: TRBV6-6; clone_size: NA; j_call: TRBJ2-7; cdr3_nt: TGTGCCAGCAGTCATGGACAGGGACCATACGAGCAGTACTTC; cdr3_aa: CASSHGQGPYEQYF
d_call: TRBD2; v_call: TRBV30; clone_size: NA; j_call: TRBJ2-7; cdr3_nt: TGTGCCTGGAGTGTCGTCCGCGGGAGGGGTGAGCAGTACTTC; cdr3_aa: CAWSVVRGRGEQYF
d_call: NA; v_call: TRBV9; clone_size: NA; j_call: TRBJ2-5; cdr3_nt: TGTGCCAGCAGCGTAGGGGTAGCGGAGGGACAAGAGACCCAGTACTTC; cdr3_aa: CASSVGVAEGQETQYF
d_call: NA; v_call: TRBV19; clone_size: once; j_call: TRBJ1-1; cdr3_nt: TGTGCCAGTACAAACGTTGGGGGAGTCACTGAAGCTTTCTTT; cdr3_aa: CASTNVGGVTEAFF
d_call: NA; v_call: TRBV11-2; clone_size: NA; j_call: TRBJ2-1; cdr3_nt: TGTGCCAGCAGCACCTCGAACTCCTACAATGAGCAGTTCTTC; cdr3_aa: CASSTSNSYNEQFF